One and the same sample provided the 32 T cell receptor beta chains below, sequenced in a study of blood T cell repertoires in COVID-19. Profiling relied on immunoSEQ multiplex PCR, and the TCRdb table lists in-frame clones only, not all of them. The data show roughly 410,000 clones, around 92% seen once. Sequencing was done on a sample of peripheral blood. The receptors derive from a man in his forties with acute or convalescent COVID-19.

The gene calls are TRBV27 and TRBJ2-1, with D unresolved. The germline V gene has CDR1 MNHEY and CDR2 SMNVEV (reference sequence). The length of the CDR3 is 17 residues. Trimming pared 4 bases from V and 7 bases from J, leaving 23 bases between. CDR3 nucleotide sequence: TGTGCCAGCAGTTCGCGAGTAGCAACTAAGGTCCAAAATGAGCAGTTCTTC. Its protein is CASSSRVATKVQNEQFF.

The chain couples TRBV19 to TRBJ1-5, with D possibly matching TRBD1 (6 bases). The CDR3 spans 14 residues. Per germline, CDR1 LNHDA and CDR2 SQIVND (reference sequence). The V gene lost 3 bases and the J gene lost 6 bases, with 12 bases spanning the gap. CDR3 in amino acids: CASSMRQGSQPQHF. Here the CDR3 DNA reads TGTGCCAGTAGTATGAGGCAGGGGAGTCAGCCCCAGCATTTT.

The gene calls are TRBV5-6 and TRBJ1-3, with D perhaps TRBD1 (6 bases). The CDR3 covers 15 residues. Between the trimmed V and J ends, which lost 5 bases and 0 bases, there was a span of 12 bases. The germline CDR1 and CDR2 sequences are SGHDT and YYEEEE. The CDR3 nucleotides read TGTGCCAGCAGTTTTGACAGGTACTCTGGAAACACCATATATTTT. Protein: CASSFDRYSGNTIYF.

Worth noting for this clone: In the same sample, other DNA sequences code for this CDR3. The chain joins TRBV4-1 to TRBJ2-3; TRBD1 agrees at 8 bases. V was pared by 4 bases and J by 3 bases, with 3 bases of the junction left unmatched. Germline CDR1 reads MGHRA; CDR2 reads YSYEKL. The CDR3 has 14 amino acids. The CDR3 DNA reads as TGCGCCAGCAGCCTAGGACAGGGAACAGATACGCAGTATTTT. It is translated as CASSLGQGTDTQYF.

This clone was counted between two and nine times. This sequence joins TRBV5-4 and TRBJ2-7, with 7 bases fitting TRBD1. This CDR3 is 12 amino acids long. J was trimmed by 5 bases and V by 5 bases; bases with no gene match: 4. The germline V gene encodes CDR1 SGHNT and CDR2 YYREEE (reference sequence). The CDR3: CASSRDRDEQYF. CDR3 in DNA: TGTGCCAGCAGTCGAGACAGGGACGAGCAGTACTTC. The full variable domain, with the rest looked up from reference TRBV5-4 and TRBJ2-7, is ETGVTQSPTHLIKTRGQQVTLRCSSQSGHNTVSWYQQALGQGPQFIFQYYREEENGRGNFPPRFSGLQFPNYSSELNVNALELDDSALYLCASSRDRDEQYFGPGTRLTVT.

The chain uses TRBV7-2 and TRBJ1-2, with unresolved D. The V end lost 5 bases, the J end lost 5 bases, and 15 bases lay between the germline ends. The CDR3 length is 14 residues. Germline CDR1 is SGHTA and CDR2 is FQGNSA. The CDR3 here is CASSPRATSYGYTF. The CDR3 nucleotides read TGTGCCAGCAGCCCGCGGGCCACTTCATATGGCTACACCTTC.

The V call is TRBV2, the J call TRBJ2-1; D is perhaps TRBD2 (6 bases). Germline loops: CDR1 SNHLY, CDR2 FYNNEI. There are 13 residues in the CDR3. V lost 4 bases and J 8 bases, leaving 12 bases between the germline ends. This CDR3 reads CASSGLRGDEQFF. In nucleotides, the CDR3 is TGTGCCAGCAGTGGGCTCCGCGGGGATGAGCAGTTCTTC.

The chain has TRBV30 and TRBJ1-1; D possibly corresponds to TRBD1 (6 bases). This CDR3 comprises 16 residues. The V and J ends lost 0 bases and 0 bases respectively, with 14 bases between them. Germline loops: CDR1 GTSNPN, CDR2 SVGIG (reference sequence). In DNA, the CDR3 is TGTGCCTGGAGTGTACCACGAACAGGGATGAACACTGAAGCTTTCTTT. Its translation: CAWSVPRTGMNTEAFF. The full variable domain, with the rest looked up from reference TRBV30 and TRBJ1-1, is SQTIHQWPATLVQPVGSPLSLECTVEGTSNPNLYWYRQAAGRGLQLLFYSVGIGQISSEVPQNLSASRPQDRQFILSSKKLLLSDSGFYLCAWSVPRTGMNTEAFFGQGTRLTVV.

This chain uses TRBV7-2 with TRBJ2-7; the D is unclear. From germline, CDR1 is SGHTA and CDR2 FQGNSA. The CDR3 covers 15 residues. The V end was cut by 1 base, the J end by 3 bases, with 13 bases between. CDR3 in amino acids: CASSLGPSHSYEQYF. DNA of the CDR3: TGTGCCAGCAGCTTAGGGCCCAGTCACAGCTACGAGCAGTACTTC.

V is TRBV3-1 (or the pseudogene TRBV3-2) and J is TRBJ2-3; 8 positions match TRBD1. Germline CDR1 is LGHDT and CDR2 is YNNKEL (reference sequence). V shed 7 bases and J 4 bases; nucleotides not matched to a gene: 13. The CDR3 is 16 residues long. CDR3 region: CASTPRQGRSSDTQYF. CDR3 nucleotides: TGTGCCAGCACCCCACGACAGGGGCGGTCATCAGATACGCAGTATTTT.

The chain combines TRBV9 with TRBJ2-1, with D tentatively TRBD2 (6 bases). The CDR3 is 14 residues long. The V and J ends lost 3 bases and 5 bases respectively, with 12 bases between them. Germline-derived CDR1 and CDR2 are SGDLS and YYNGEE. The CDR3 here is CASSDGGLHNEQFF. CDR3 DNA sequence: TGTGCCAGCAGCGACGGGGGATTGCACAATGAGCAGTTCTTC.

This clone was detected only once. The V call is TRBV7-3, the J call TRBJ2-3, with 8 bases fitting TRBD1. The germline gives CDR1 SGHTA, CDR2 FQGTGA. The CDR3 sequence is 21 residues long. J was trimmed by 2 bases and V by 10 bases; bases with no gene match: 29. The CDR3 region is CANTRKSGQDPAEGNTDTQYF. In DNA form, the CDR3 reads TGTGCCAACACAAGAAAGTCGGGACAGGATCCCGCCGAAGGAAACACAGATACGCAGTATTTT.

The rearrangement links TRBV28 to TRBJ1-1; 7 nucleotides agree with TRBD1. Germline V gives CDR1 MDHEN, CDR2 SYDVKM. This CDR3 has 17 residues. Germline trimming cut 7 bases from V and 2 bases from J; bases unmatched to any gene: 16. The CDR3 nucleotides are TGTGCCAGCAAACATTTGAGAGGGGGCAGGGGCAACACTGAAGCTTTCTTT. It specifies CASKHLRGGRGNTEAFF.

This clone was seen just once. This sample includes further DNA sequences coding for the same CDR3. The chain is built from TRBV5-1 and TRBJ1-4; D might be TRBD1 (5 bases). The CDR3 runs 14 residues. Trimming removed 0 bases from V and 7 bases from J, with 10 bases in between. Germline lookup yields CDR1 SGHRS and CDR2 YFSETQ. The CDR3: CASSLVQGGEKLFF. DNA of the CDR3: TGCGCCAGCAGCTTGGTTCAGGGAGGTGAAAAACTGTTTTTT.

V usage is TRBV6-5 and J usage is TRBJ1-1; D is uncertain. Trimming took off 0 bases at V and 1 base at J, with 12 bases between the two ends. The germline gives CDR1 MNHEY, CDR2 SVGAGI. This CDR3 is 16 amino acids long. This chain's CDR3 is CASSYSYLAGNTEAFF. The CDR3, as DNA: TGTGCCAGCAGTTACTCTTACCTGGCAGGGAACACTGAAGCTTTCTTT.

This sequence joins TRBV18 and TRBJ1-2; 12 nucleotides agree with TRBD1. Germline CDR1 and CDR2: KGHSH and LQKENI. V was clipped by 2 bases and J by 2 bases; unmatched bases: 6. The CDR3 contains 17 residues. This CDR3 reads CASSPSGDRGRNYGYTF. The CDR3 nucleotides are TGTGCCAGCTCACCATCGGGGGACAGGGGGCGCAACTATGGCTACACCTTC.

The J gene is TRBJ2-2, the V gene TRBV30, with 10 nucleotides matching TRBD2. CDR1 and CDR2 from the germline V gene are GTSNPN and SVGIG (reference sequence). This CDR3 region has 16 residues. V shed 2 bases, J shed 2 bases, and the junction held 5 bases outside the gene matches. The CDR3 spells CAWSTAGGFNTGELFF. CDR3 DNA: TGTGCCTGGAGTACAGCGGGAGGGTTTAACACCGGGGAGCTGTTTTTT.

The chain joins TRBV2 to TRBJ2-5, with D unclear. The CDR3 runs to 11 residues. Germline V gene sequence: CDR1 SNHLY, CDR2 FYNNEI. The V end lost 6 bases, the J end lost 5 bases, and 7 bases lay between the germline ends. As DNA, the CDR3 is TGTGCCAGCAGGGCATGGGAGACCCAGTACTTC. Translating it yields CASRAWETQYF. The full variable domain, completed using reference TRBV2 and TRBJ2-5, is EPEVTQTPSHQVTQMGQEVILRCVPISNHLYFYWYRQILGQKVEFLVSFYNNEISEKSEIFDDQFSVERPDGSNFTLKIRSTKLEDSAMYFCASRAWETQYFGPGTRLLVL.

As for this clone: Within the sample, other DNA sequences also encode this same CDR3. V usage is TRBV7-9 and J usage is TRBJ2-7; 7 bases agree with TRBD1. The trim removed 1 base at V and 2 bases at J, leaving 2 bases unmatched. CDR3 length: 14 amino acids. Germline lookup yields CDR1 SEHNR and CDR2 FQNEAQ (reference sequence). The CDR3, as DNA: TGTGCCAGCAGCTTAGTAACAGGGGCCTACGAGCAGTACTTC. Residues: CASSLVTGAYEQYF.

This clone was counted a single time. The chain links TRBV7-2 to TRBJ2-2; possibly TRBD2 for D (6 bases). The germline gives CDR1 SGHTA, CDR2 FQGNSA. The CDR3 has 16 residues. V lost 1 base and J 4 bases, leaving 13 bases between the germline ends. The CDR3 here is CASSLVGGIATGELFF. CDR3 nucleotides: TGTGCCAGCAGCTTAGTAGGCGGGATCGCCACCGGGGAGCTGTTTTTT. The full variable domain, completed using reference TRBV7-2 and TRBJ2-2, is GAGVSQSPSNKVTEKGKDVELRCDPISGHTALYWYRQSLGQGLEFLIYFQGNSAPDKSGLPSDRFSAERTGGSVSTLTIQRTQQEDSAVYLCASSLVGGIATGELFFGEGSRLTVL.

The genes are TRBV6-6 and TRBJ2-7; 7 bases align to TRBD2. Per germline, CDR1 MNHNY and CDR2 SVGAGI (reference sequence). The length of the CDR3 is 14 residues. J gave up 2 bases and V 7 bases, and 8 bases lay outside the gene matches. The DNA for the CDR3 is TGTGCCAGCAATAAAGCGGGGTTAGCCTACGAGCAGTACTTC. It encodes CASNKAGLAYEQYF.

Of note for this clone: Distinct nucleotide sequences in the sample also encode this CDR3. The genes are TRBV28 and TRBJ2-7; D may be TRBD1 (6 bases). This CDR3 is 12 amino acids long. The germline V and J ends were trimmed by 6 bases and 4 bases, with 10 bases remaining between them. Germline-derived CDR1 and CDR2 are MDHEN and SYDVKM. CDR3 loop: CASRQGPYEQYF. DNA for the CDR3: TGTGCCAGCAGACAGGGCCCTTACGAGCAGTACTTC.

The CDR3 coding sequence is TGTGCCAGCAGTTCAACACAGGGGGCGAGCTACACTGAAGCTTTCTTT. As protein: CASSSTQGASYTEAFF. The chain carries TRBV27 and TRBJ1-1; 9 bases match TRBD1. CDR3 size: 16 residues. Germline values: CDR1 MNHEY, CDR2 SMNVEV (reference sequence). Unmatched junction bases numbered 9, after V lost 4 bases and J lost 3 bases.

The CDR3 region is CASSRAYRVADGYTF. CDR3 in DNA: TGTGCCAGCAGCAGAGCGTACAGGGTGGCGGATGGCTACACCTTC. This chain connects TRBV3-1 (or the pseudogene TRBV3-2) to TRBJ1-2; D is possibly TRBD1 (6 bases). V dropped 5 bases and J dropped 6 bases, with 19 bases sitting between them. This CDR3 contains 15 residues. Germline V gene sequence: CDR1 LGHDT, CDR2 YNNKEL (reference sequence).

This clone came up a few times. The gene calls are TRBV5-5 and TRBJ1-5; tentatively, D is TRBD1 (5 bases). V lost 6 bases, J lost 5 bases, and 15 bases lay in between. The CDR3 is 14 residues long. Germline V lookup: CDR1 SGHKS, CDR2 YYEKEE (reference sequence). The CDR3 DNA reads TGTGCCAGCAATACGGGGGATGTTGATCAGCCCCAGCATTTT. It codes for CASNTGDVDQPQHF. Full variable domain (missing parts from reference TRBV5-5 and TRBJ1-5): DAGVTQSPTHLIKTRGQQVTLRCSPISGHKSVSWYQQVLGQGPQFIFQYYEKEERGRGNFPDRFSARQFPNYSSELNVNALLLGDSALYLCASNTGDVDQPQHFGDGTRLSIL.

The chain has TRBV6-5 and TRBJ1-2; D call uncertain. The CDR3 runs 14 residues. Germline lookup yields CDR1 MNHEY and CDR2 SVGAGI. Deletions cut 5 bases from V and 1 base from J, with 11 bases between. The CDR3, as DNA: TGTGCCAGCAGTAGATTATCAGATAACTATGGCTACACCTTC. This sequence encodes CASSRLSDNYGYTF.

The V call is TRBV28, the J call TRBJ2-7; D not certain. The V end lost 6 bases, the J end lost 1 base, and 10 bases lay between the germline ends. Per the germline V gene, CDR1 is MDHEN and CDR2 is SYDVKM. The CDR3 spans 13 residues. Written as DNA, the CDR3 is TGTGCCAGCAGACTTCAGGCATCCTACGAGCAGTACTTC. Its translation is CASRLQASYEQYF. The full variable domain, completed using reference TRBV28 and TRBJ2-7, is DVKVTQSSRYLVKRTGEKVFLECVQDMDHENMFWYRQDPGLGLRLIYFSYDVKMKEKGDIPEGYSVSREKKERFSLILESASTNQTSMYLCASRLQASYEQYFGPGTRLTVT.

The V and J genes are TRBV5-1 and TRBJ2-1; 12 bases align to TRBD2. V dropped 4 bases and J dropped 4; count of bases not matched to a gene: 6. Germline V CDR1 and CDR2: SGHRS, YFSETQ. CDR3 length equals 16 residues. CDR3 protein: CASSPPLAGGYNEQFF. As DNA, the CDR3 is TGCGCCAGCAGCCCGCCTCTAGCGGGAGGGTACAATGAGCAGTTCTTC.

The chain carries TRBV23-1 and TRBJ2-7, with a possible D match to TRBD2 (6 bases). TRBV23-1 is noted as an ORF with a role that remains uncertain. Trimming took 2 bases from V and 3 from J, leaving 14 bases between them. The CDR3 runs to 15 residues. CDR3 in amino acids: CASSQRLVNFYEQYF. For the CDR3, the DNA is TGCGCCAGCAGTCAACGACTAGTAAACTTCTACGAGCAGTACTTC.

The CDR3 nucleotides are TGTGCCAGCAGCCCGGGTGGGACTAGCGGGACGATGAATGAGCAGTTCTTC. Translated, it gives CASSPGGTSGTMNEQFF. J is TRBJ2-1 and V is TRBV12-1; whether TRBD2, the table's D call, matches the DNA was not checked. TRBV12-1 is recorded as a pseudogene. The CDR3 contains 17 residues.

This clone was seen only a few times. The chain is built from TRBV4-1 and TRBJ1-1; D is unclear. The CDR3 has 13 amino acids. With 0 bases removed from V and 2 bases from J, the gap between germline ends came to 4 bases. Looked up from germline, CDR1 is MGHRA and CDR2 is YSYEKL. CDR3 in DNA: TGCGCCAGCAGCCAAGATAGTAACACTGAAGCTTTCTTT. Residues: CASSQDSNTEAFF.

This chain joins TRBV7-9 and TRBJ2-7, with 9 bases aligning to TRBD1. V gave up 0 bases and J gave up 4 bases; unmatched junction bases: 7. Germline CDR1 is SEHNR and CDR2 is FQNEAQ (reference sequence). The CDR3 contains 16 residues. DNA of the CDR3: TGTGCCAGCAGCTTAGCGTTAGGACAGGGGATATACGAGCAGTACTTC. Its translation: CASSLALGQGIYEQYF. Full variable domain (remainder filled in from reference TRBV7-9 and TRBJ2-7): DTGVSQNPRHKITKRGQNVTFRCDPISEHNRLYWYRQTLGQGPEFLTYFQNEAQLEKSRLLSDRFSAERPKGSFSTLEIQRTEQGDSAMYLCASSLALGQGIYEQYFGPGTRLTVT.